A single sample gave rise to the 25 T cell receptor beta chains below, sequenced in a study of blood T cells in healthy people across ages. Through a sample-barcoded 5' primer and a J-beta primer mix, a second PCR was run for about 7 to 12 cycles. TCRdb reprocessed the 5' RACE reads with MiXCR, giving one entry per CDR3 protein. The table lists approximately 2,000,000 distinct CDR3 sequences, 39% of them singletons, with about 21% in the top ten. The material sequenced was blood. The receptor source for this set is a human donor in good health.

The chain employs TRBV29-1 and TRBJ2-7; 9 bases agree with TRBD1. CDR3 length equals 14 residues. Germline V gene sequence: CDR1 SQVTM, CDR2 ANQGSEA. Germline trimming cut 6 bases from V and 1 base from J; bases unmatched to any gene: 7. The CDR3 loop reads CSVRRTGDSYEQYF. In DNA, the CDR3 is TGCAGCGTGCGACGGACAGGGGATTCCTACGAGCAGTACTTC.

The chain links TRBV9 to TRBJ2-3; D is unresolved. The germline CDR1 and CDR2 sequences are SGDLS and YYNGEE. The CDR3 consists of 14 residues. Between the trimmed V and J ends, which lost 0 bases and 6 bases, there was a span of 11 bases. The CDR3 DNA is TGTGCCAGCAGCGTAGACTTGCCGACGGATACGCAGTATTTT. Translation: CASSVDLPTDTQYF.

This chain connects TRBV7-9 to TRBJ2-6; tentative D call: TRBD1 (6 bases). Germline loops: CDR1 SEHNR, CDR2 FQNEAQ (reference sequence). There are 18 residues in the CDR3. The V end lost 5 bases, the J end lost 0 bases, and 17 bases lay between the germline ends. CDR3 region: CASSLVFGQNSGANVLTF. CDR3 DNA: TGTGCCAGCAGCCTAGTGTTCGGACAGAACTCTGGGGCCAACGTCCTGACTTTC.

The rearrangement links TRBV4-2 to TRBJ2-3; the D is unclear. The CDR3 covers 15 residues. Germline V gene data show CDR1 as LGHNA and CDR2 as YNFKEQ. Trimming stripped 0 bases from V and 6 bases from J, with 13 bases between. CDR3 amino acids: CASSQDVVAADTQYF. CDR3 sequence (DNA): TGTGCCAGCAGCCAAGATGTTGTGGCGGCGGATACGCAGTATTTT.

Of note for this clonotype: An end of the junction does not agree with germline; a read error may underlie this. The CDR3 DNA reads as TGTGCCAGCAGCCAAGCTTGGGAGGGGATGAACATTGAAGCTTTCTTT. It yields the protein CASSQAWEGMNIEAFF. The chain has TRBV14 and TRBJ1-1; D is perhaps TRBD1 (5 bases). Germline CDR1 is SGHDN and CDR2 is FVKESK. This CDR3 has 16 amino acids.

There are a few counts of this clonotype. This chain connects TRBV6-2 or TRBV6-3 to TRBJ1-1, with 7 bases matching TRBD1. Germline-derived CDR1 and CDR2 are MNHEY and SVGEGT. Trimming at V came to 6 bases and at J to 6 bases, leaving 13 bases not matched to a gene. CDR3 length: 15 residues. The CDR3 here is CASRPVHRGVSEAFF. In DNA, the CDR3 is TGTGCCAGCAGACCGGTACACAGGGGCGTCTCTGAAGCTTTCTTT.

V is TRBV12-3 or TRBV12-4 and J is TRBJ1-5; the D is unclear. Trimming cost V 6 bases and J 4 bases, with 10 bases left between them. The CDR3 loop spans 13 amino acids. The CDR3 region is CASRMTPNQPQHF. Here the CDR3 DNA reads TGTGCCAGCAGGATGACCCCTAATCAGCCCCAGCATTTT.

The CDR3 sequence: CSASRQRWSTDTQYF. In DNA, the CDR3 is TGCAGTGCTAGCCGTCAACGGTGGAGCACAGATACGCAGTATTTT. The J gene is TRBJ2-3, the V gene TRBV20-1; D is undetermined. Trimming removed 3 bases from V and 0 bases from J, with 13 bases in between. The CDR3 runs to 15 residues. Germline assignment: CDR1 DFQATT and CDR2 SNEGSKA (reference sequence).

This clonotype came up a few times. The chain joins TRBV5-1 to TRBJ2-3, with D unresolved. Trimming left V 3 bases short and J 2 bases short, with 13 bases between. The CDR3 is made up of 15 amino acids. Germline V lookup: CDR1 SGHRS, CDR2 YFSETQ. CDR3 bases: TGCGCCAGCAGCTCGGAACCCGTCTCCACAGATACGCAGTATTTT. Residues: CASSSEPVSTDTQYF.

As DNA, the CDR3 is TGCGCCAGCAGCCACCGGGACAGGGGAAACGAAAAACTGTTTTTT. This translates into CASSHRDRGNEKLFF. The rearrangement joins TRBV4-1 to TRBJ1-4; 10 positions agree with TRBD1. V shed 3 bases and J 8 bases; nucleotides not matched to a gene: 6. The CDR3 is 15 amino acids. In germline, CDR1 is MGHRA, CDR2 YSYEKL.

Here the CDR3 reads CASSLTTRDGEAFF. CDR3 nucleotides: TGCGCCAGCAGCTTGACTACTAGGGACGGTGAAGCTTTCTTT. The rearrangement links TRBV5-1 to TRBJ1-1; possible D gene TRBD1, 5 bases. Germline CDR1 is SGHRS and CDR2 is YFSETQ. The V end lost 1 base, the J end lost 7 bases, and 14 bases lay between the germline ends. The CDR3 is 14 residues long.

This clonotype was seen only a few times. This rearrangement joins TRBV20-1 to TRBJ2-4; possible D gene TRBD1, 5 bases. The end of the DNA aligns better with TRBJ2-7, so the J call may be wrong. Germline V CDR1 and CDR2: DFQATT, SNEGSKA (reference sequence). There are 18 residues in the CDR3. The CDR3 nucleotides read TGCAGTGCTAGAGATCGAGCAGGGCGGTTCCCCTCCCAGGGCGAGCAGTACTTC. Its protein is CSARDRAGRFPSQGEQYF.

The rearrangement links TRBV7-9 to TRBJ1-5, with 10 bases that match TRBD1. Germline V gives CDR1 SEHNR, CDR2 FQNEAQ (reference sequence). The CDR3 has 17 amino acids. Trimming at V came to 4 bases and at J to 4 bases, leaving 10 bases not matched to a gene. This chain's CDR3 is CASSSTGTGALNQPQHF. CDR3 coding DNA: TGTGCCAGCAGCTCTACCGGGACAGGGGCCTTAAATCAGCCCCAGCATTTT.

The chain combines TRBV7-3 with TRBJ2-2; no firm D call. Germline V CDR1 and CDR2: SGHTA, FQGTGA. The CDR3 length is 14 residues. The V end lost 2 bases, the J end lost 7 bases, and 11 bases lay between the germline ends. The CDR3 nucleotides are TGTGCCAGCAGCTTAGGCCTCTCGAACGGGGAGCTGTTTTTT. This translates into CASSLGLSNGELFF.

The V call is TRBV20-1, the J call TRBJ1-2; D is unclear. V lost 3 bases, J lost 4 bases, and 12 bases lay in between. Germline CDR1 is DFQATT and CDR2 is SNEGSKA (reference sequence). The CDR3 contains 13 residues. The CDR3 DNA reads TGCAGTGCTAGTGTGGCCGAAGGCTATGGCTACACCTTC. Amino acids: CSASVAEGYGYTF.

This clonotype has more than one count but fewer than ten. The CDR3 region is CASSVYEQFF. CDR3 sequence (DNA): TGTGCCAGCAGTGTCTACGAGCAGTTCTTC. V gene TRBV2 combines with J gene TRBJ2-1, with D unresolved. Germline V gene lookup returns CDR1 SNHLY and CDR2 FYNNEI. Trimming pared 4 bases from V and 10 bases from J, leaving 5 bases between. The CDR3 sequence is 10 residues long.

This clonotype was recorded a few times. The CDR3 DNA follows: TGTGCCAGCGGCCCCCGACTGGAAACCTACGAGCAGTACTTC. It codes for CASGPRLETYEQYF. The chain recombines TRBV5-4 with TRBJ2-7; D remains unclear. This CDR3 spans 14 amino acids. Germline V gene lookup returns CDR1 SGHNT and CDR2 YYREEE (reference sequence). V was cut by 7 bases and J by 2 bases, with 16 bases left in between.

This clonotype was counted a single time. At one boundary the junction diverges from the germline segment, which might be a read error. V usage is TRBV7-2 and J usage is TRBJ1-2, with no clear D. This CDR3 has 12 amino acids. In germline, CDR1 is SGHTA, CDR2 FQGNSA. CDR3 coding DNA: TGTGCCTGCAGCTTAAGGCCCAATGGCTACACCTTC. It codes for CACSLRPNGYTF.

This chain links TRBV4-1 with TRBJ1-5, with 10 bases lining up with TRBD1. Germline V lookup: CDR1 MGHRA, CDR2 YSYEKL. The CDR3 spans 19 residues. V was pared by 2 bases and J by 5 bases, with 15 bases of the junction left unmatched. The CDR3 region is CASSQTGTGAFLGDQPQHF. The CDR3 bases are TGCGCCAGCAGCCAAACCGGGACAGGGGCCTTCCTCGGAGATCAGCCCCAGCATTTT.

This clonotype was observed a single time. CDR3 coding DNA: TGCAGTGCCCATGAGAGGGCTGGCAGTGAGCAGTTCTTC. Translated: CSAHERAGSEQFF. This chain connects TRBV20-1 to TRBJ2-1; D perhaps matches TRBD2 (5 bases). Trimming stripped 6 bases from V and 9 bases from J, with 18 bases between. The germline V gene has CDR1 DFQATT and CDR2 SNEGSKA (reference sequence). This CDR3 is built from 13 residues.

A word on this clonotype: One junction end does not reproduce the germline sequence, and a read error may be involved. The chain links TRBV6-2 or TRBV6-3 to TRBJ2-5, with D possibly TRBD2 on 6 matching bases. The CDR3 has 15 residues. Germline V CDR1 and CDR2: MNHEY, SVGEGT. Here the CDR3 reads CAGSYGGTSQETQYF. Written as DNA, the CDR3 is TGTGCCGGCAGTTACGGGGGAACGTCCCAAGAGACCCAGTACTTC.

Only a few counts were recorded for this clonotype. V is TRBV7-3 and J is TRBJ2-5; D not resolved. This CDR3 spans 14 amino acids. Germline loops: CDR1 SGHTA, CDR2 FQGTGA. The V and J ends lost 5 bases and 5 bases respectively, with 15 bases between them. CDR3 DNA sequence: TGTGCCAGCAGCCCAACGACTTCTACGGAGACCCAGTACTTC. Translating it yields CASSPTTSTETQYF.

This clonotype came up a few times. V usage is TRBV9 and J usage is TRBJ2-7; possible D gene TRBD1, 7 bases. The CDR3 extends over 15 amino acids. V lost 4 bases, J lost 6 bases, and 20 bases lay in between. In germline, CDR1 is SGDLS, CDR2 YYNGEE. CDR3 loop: CASSLTEGATIEQYF. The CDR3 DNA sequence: TGTGCCAGCAGCCTGACGGAGGGGGCGACGATCGAGCAGTACTTC. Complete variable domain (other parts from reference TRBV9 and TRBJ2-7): DSGVTQTPKHLITATGQRVTLRCSPRSGDLSVYWYQQSLDQGLQFLIQYYNGEERAKGNILERFSAQQFPDLHSELNLSSLELGDSALYFCASSLTEGATIEQYFGPGTRLTVT.

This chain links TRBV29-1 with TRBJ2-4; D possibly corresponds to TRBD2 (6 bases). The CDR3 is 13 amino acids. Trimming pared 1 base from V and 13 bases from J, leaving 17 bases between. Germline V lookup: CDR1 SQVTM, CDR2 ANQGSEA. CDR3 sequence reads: CSVEVGGTYGQYF. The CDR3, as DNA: TGCAGCGTTGAAGTTGGGGGGACCTACGGGCAGTACTTC.

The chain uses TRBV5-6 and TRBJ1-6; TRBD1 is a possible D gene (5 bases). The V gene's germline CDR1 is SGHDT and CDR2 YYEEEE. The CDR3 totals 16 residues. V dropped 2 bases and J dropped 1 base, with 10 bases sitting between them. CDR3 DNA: TGTGCCAGCAGCTTAAACAGGATATCCTATAATTCACCCCTCCACTTT. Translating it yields CASSLNRISYNSPLHF.